The source of this T cell receptor beta chain is a study of blood T cell repertoires in COVID-19. V shed 1 base and J 5 bases; nucleotides not matched to a gene: 4. The CDR3 is 15 amino acids. Germline CDR1 SGHTA, CDR2 FQGTGA. The assay was immunoSEQ multiplex PCR, and TCRdb's table has in-frame clones only and misses some. The data contain roughly 30,000 clones, around 80% of them singletons. The chain recombines TRBV7-3 with TRBJ2-3; the match to TRBD2 covers 9 bases. Sequencing input: peripheral blood. The sequence derives from a human donor in a cohort sampled during active COVID-19. CDR3 loop: CASSLSGGAGDTQYF. The DNA for the CDR3 is TGTGCCAGCAGCTTAAGCGGGGGGGCCGGAGATACGCAGTATTTT.